This TCR beta chain was identified in a study of cytomegalovirus exposure and HLA in healthy donors. Of note for this clone: Antigen unknown.

It was with 60 Vbeta and 13 Jbeta primers that the PCR ran. Assay used: immunoSEQ multiplex PCR; TCRdb lists only in-frame clones, some missing. There are 55,000 to 65,000 clones in the sample; about 77% occur only once, and roughly 6.4% lies in the top ten. Study-wide findings and caveats: When the data were analyzed later, several of the most significant clusters appeared to be linked to common viral pathogens.

V shed 6 bases, J shed 8 bases, and the junction held 11 bases outside the gene matches. This CDR3 has 14 residues. Germline-derived CDR1 and CDR2 are SQVTM and ANQGSEA. This chain connects TRBV29-1 to TRBJ1-2, with 11 bases fitting TRBD1. What was sequenced was PBMCs. The sequence was collected from a man aged 25 to 40 in good health and CMV-seropositive. CDR3 protein: CSVLTDRGRLGYTF. The CDR3 nucleotides are TGCAGCGTCCTCACGGACAGGGGGCGCTTAGGCTACACCTTC. Based on the CDR3 plus reference TRBV29-1 and TRBJ1-2, the full variable domain is SAVISQKPSRDICQRGTSLTIQCQVDSQVTMMFWYRQQPGQSLTLIATANQGSEATYESGFVIDKFPISRPNLTFSTLTVSNMSPEDSSIYLCSVLTDRGRLGYTFGSGTRLTVV.